One sample yielded the 18 T cell receptor beta chains listed below, sequenced in a study of T cell repertoires in urothelial bladder cancer (dated by TCRdb to 2018 to 2020). Receptor libraries were prepared by the immunoSEQ multiplex PCR assay. Here the immuneACCESS table is served through TCRdb, limited to in-frame sequences with V and J called. Missing clones are a known gap in these copies; in checked studies unresolved V genes cover under half, and the rest lacks a known reason. Present in this sample are about 6,400 clones, roughly two thirds of which were seen just once. In total, the top ten clones hold more than 10% of the sample. The sequencing sample was made of tumor-infiltrating cells from bladder cancer. The origin of the receptors is a human donor with urothelial carcinoma.

The CDR3 is CASGLGGYTF. In DNA, the CDR3 is TGTGCCAGTGGTTTAGGGGGCTACACCTTC. The chain employs TRBV28 and TRBJ1-2; no reliable D call. With 9 bases removed from V and 8 bases from J, the gap between germline ends came to 10 bases. The CDR3 covers 10 residues. CDR1 and CDR2 (germline): MDHEN, SYDVKM.

V is TRBV20-1 and J is TRBJ2-7; TRBD2 matches 7 bases. Germline V gives CDR1 DFQATT, CDR2 SNEGSKA (reference sequence). The CDR3 covers 11 residues. V lost 7 bases to trimming and J lost 7 bases; unmatched junction nucleotides: 7. The chain's CDR3 is CSGSGAREQYF. In DNA form, the CDR3 reads TGCAGTGGGAGCGGGGCGAGAGAGCAGTACTTC.

This clone occurred a few times. This rearrangement joins TRBV7-2 to TRBJ1-4; the match to TRBD1 covers 9 bases. CDR3 length: 13 residues. V was pared by 3 bases and J by 11 bases, with 4 bases of the junction left unmatched. The germline CDR1 and CDR2 sequences are SGHTA and FQGNSA. CDR3 region: CASSLGQGQKLFF. The CDR3 DNA follows: TGTGCCAGCAGCTTGGGACAGGGACAGAAACTGTTTTTT.

This clone was recorded a few times. The rearrangement links TRBV2 to TRBJ2-7, with unresolved D. The ends were cut back, 6 bases at V and 3 bases at J, with 9 bases in the middle. Germline V gene sequence: CDR1 SNHLY, CDR2 FYNNEI. CDR3 length equals 12 residues. The CDR3 DNA sequence: TGTGCCAGCAGGCTCACAGACTACGAGCAGTACTTC. Translation gives CASRLTDYEQYF.

The CDR3 protein is CASSPGNTGELFF. The CDR3 DNA reads TGTGCCAGCTCCCCAGGAAACACCGGGGAGCTGTTTTTT. J is TRBJ2-2 and V is TRBV18; no definite D call. The ends were cut back, 6 bases at V and 2 bases at J, with 7 bases in the middle. CDR1 and CDR2 (germline): KGHSH, LQKENI. The CDR3 length is 13 residues.

The chain has TRBV7-9 and TRBJ2-1, with 8 bases matching TRBD1. Germline CDR1 and CDR2: SEHNR and FQNEAQ (reference sequence). The CDR3 consists of 13 residues. After removal of 5 bases from V and 8 bases from J, the junction contained 5 bases not matched to a gene. The DNA of the CDR3 is TGTGCCAGCAGCCCACAGGGGGTCTATGAGCAGTTCTTC. It yields the protein CASSPQGVYEQFF.

This clone was found once. The genes are TRBV28 and TRBJ1-5; D remains ambiguous. V was clipped by 3 bases and J by 3 bases, with 15 bases between them. Germline CDR1 reads MDHEN; CDR2 reads SYDVKM. CDR3 length: 16 residues. For the CDR3, the DNA is TGTGCCAGCAGTTTGAGGCGGGGAAGTTCCAATCAGCCCCAGCATTTT. It codes for CASSLRRGSSNQPQHF. The full variable domain, completed using reference TRBV28 and TRBJ1-5, is DVKVTQSSRYLVKRTGEKVFLECVQDMDHENMFWYRQDPGLGLRLIYFSYDVKMKEKGDIPEGYSVSREKKERFSLILESASTNQTSMYLCASSLRRGSSNQPQHFGDGTRLSIL.

This sequence joins TRBV9 and TRBJ2-2, with 8 bases aligning to TRBD2. Trimming at V came to 0 bases and at J to 8 bases, leaving 15 bases not matched to a gene. The CDR3 extends over 18 amino acids. Germline CDR1 is SGDLS and CDR2 is YYNGEE. CDR3 bases: TGTGCCAGCAGCGTAGCTCCGGCGGGGGGCCCGGGGGAAGGGGAGCTGTTTTTT. Translating gives CASSVAPAGGPGEGELFF.

The genes are TRBV6-1 and TRBJ2-7; D may correspond to TRBD1 or TRBD2 (5 bases each). Germline loops: CDR1 MNHNS, CDR2 SASEGT. V lost 8 bases and J 2 bases, leaving 16 bases between the germline ends. The length of the CDR3 is 14 residues. CDR3 DNA sequence: TGTGCCAGCGGCACCGGGACCAGTACCTACGAGCAGTACTTC. Translating gives CASGTGTSTYEQYF.

The CDR3 is CASSSIARDPPATQYF. CDR3 sequence (DNA): TGTGCCAGCAGCTCCATAGCGAGGGACCCCCCTGCTACGCAGTATTTT. V gene TRBV7-6 combines with J gene TRBJ2-3, with D tentatively TRBD1 or TRBD2 (5 bases each). The CDR3 has 16 residues. Germline V gives CDR1 SGHVS, CDR2 FNYEAQ. Trimming pared 4 bases from V and 8 bases from J, leaving 22 bases between. The full variable domain, in which reference TRBV7-6 and TRBJ2-3 provide the parts outside the CDR3, is GAGVSQSPRYKVTKRGQDVALRCDPISGHVSLYWYRQALGQGPEFLTYFNYEAQQDKSGLPNDRFSAERPEGSISTLTIQRTEQRDSAMYRCASSSIARDPPATQYFGPGTRLTVL.

This clone was seen a handful of times. The V and J genes are TRBV9 and TRBJ2-3, with 9 bases aligning to TRBD2. V trimming: 1 base; J trimming: 6 bases; junction bases outside the gene matches: 6. Germline CDR1 SGDLS, CDR2 YYNGEE. The CDR3 covers 15 residues. The CDR3 region is CASSVNAGGPDTQYF. CDR3 DNA sequence: TGTGCCAGCAGCGTAAACGCGGGGGGGCCGGATACGCAGTATTTT.

This clone showed up just a few times. The chain combines TRBV18 with TRBJ2-1; D is unclear. Trimming stripped 4 bases from V and 8 bases from J, with 9 bases between. This CDR3 region has 12 residues. Germline V gene lookup returns CDR1 KGHSH and CDR2 LQKENI. The CDR3 here is CASSLQTDEQFF. For the CDR3, the DNA is TGTGCCAGCTCACTTCAGACTGATGAGCAGTTCTTC.

The chain is built from TRBV30 and TRBJ2-2, with D hard to call. Trimming shortened V by 1 base and J by 11 bases, and 8 bases separated the two germline ends. In germline, CDR1 is GTSNPN, CDR2 SVGIG (reference sequence). The CDR3 runs 11 residues. CDR3 coding DNA: TGTGCCTGGAGTGATGGTTTCGAGCTGTTTTTT. This gives the protein CAWSDGFELFF.

This clone counts as hyperexpanded. The chain employs TRBV7-2 and TRBJ2-2, with unresolved D. Looked up from germline, CDR1 is SGHTA and CDR2 is FQGNSA. Deletions cut 5 bases from V and 2 bases from J, with 15 bases between. The CDR3 length is 16 residues. The CDR3 is CASSAQAGRNTGELFF. DNA for the CDR3: TGTGCCAGCAGCGCCCAGGCCGGCCGCAACACCGGGGAGCTGTTTTTT.

J is TRBJ1-2 and V is TRBV6-1; a weak D match, TRBD1 (5 bases). The germline V gene encodes CDR1 MNHNS and CDR2 SASEGT. The V and J ends lost 6 bases and 5 bases respectively, with 16 bases between them. The CDR3 extends over 14 amino acids. The CDR3 sequence is CASRIGVPPYGYTF. The CDR3 DNA sequence: TGTGCCAGCAGAATAGGGGTCCCCCCATATGGCTACACCTTC.

V gene TRBV5-5 combines with J gene TRBJ1-3, with D possibly matching TRBD1 (6 bases). Looked up from germline, CDR1 is SGHKS and CDR2 is YYEKEE (reference sequence). Trimming shortened V by 0 bases and J by 8 bases, and 15 bases separated the two germline ends. CDR3 length equals 15 residues. The CDR3 spells CASSLGDGPGDTIYF. The CDR3 nucleotides are TGTGCCAGCAGCTTGGGGGACGGCCCAGGGGACACCATATATTTT.

The chain is built from TRBV2 and TRBJ1-2; tentative D call: TRBD1 (5 bases). The germline CDR1 and CDR2 sequences are SNHLY and FYNNEI. CDR3 length: 13 amino acids. The V end was cut by 4 bases, the J end by 7 bases, with 13 bases between. CDR3 sequence: CASSVGVGSGYTF. CDR3 bases: TGTGCCAGCAGTGTAGGGGTTGGGTCTGGCTACACCTTC.

V and J are TRBV5-6 and TRBJ2-1; no clear D gene. From germline, CDR1 is SGHDT and CDR2 YYEEEE. V lost 4 bases and J 8 bases, leaving 10 bases between the germline ends. The CDR3 totals 12 residues. The CDR3 region has the DNA TGTGCCAGCAGCCTGTCGGGTTATGAGCAGTTCTTC. The encoded protein is CASSLSGYEQFF.